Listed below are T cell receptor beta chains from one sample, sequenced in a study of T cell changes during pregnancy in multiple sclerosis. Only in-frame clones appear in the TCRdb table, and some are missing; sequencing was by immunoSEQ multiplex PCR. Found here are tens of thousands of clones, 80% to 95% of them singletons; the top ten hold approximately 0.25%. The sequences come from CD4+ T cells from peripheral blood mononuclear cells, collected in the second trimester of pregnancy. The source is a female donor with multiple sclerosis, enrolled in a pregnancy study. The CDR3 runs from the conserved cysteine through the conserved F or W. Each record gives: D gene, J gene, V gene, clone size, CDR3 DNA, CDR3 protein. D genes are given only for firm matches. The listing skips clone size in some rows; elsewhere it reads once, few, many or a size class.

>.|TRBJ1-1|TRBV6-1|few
TGTGCCAGCAGTGAGGCGGGAGGTGGTGTGCCTGAAGCTTTCTTT
CASSEAGGGVPEAFF
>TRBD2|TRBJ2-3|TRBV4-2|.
TGTGCCAGCAGCCATGGACTAGCGGGGGGGCCTATGACAGATACGCAGTATTTT
CASSHGLAGGPMTDTQYF
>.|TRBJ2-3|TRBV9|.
TGTGCCAGCAGCGTTGGGGGGGCAGGGGGCACAGATACGCAGTATTTT
CASSVGGAGGTDTQYF
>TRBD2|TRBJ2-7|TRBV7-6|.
TGTGCCAGCACCTCCCCCTGGGTAGCGGGGGACGAGCAGTACTTC
CASTSPWVAGDEQYF
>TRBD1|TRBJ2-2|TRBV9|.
TGTGCCAGCAGCGTACTGACTACAGGGGAGACCGGGGAGCTGTTTTTT
CASSVLTTGETGELFF
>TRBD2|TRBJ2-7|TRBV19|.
TGTGCCAGTAGTATACTAGCGGGCGTTCCCTACGAGCAGTACTTC
CASSILAGVPYEQYF
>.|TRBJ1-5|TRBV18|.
TGTGCCAGCTCACCACAGGCAGGGTTGGGCAATCAGCCCCAGCATTTT
CASSPQAGLGNQPQHF
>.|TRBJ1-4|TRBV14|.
TGTGCCAGCAGGACCGCAGGGGAGGGTGAAAAACTGTTTTTT
CASRTAGEGEKLFF
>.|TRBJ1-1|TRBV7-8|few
TGTGCCAGCAGCAAGCACCAATATAACACTGAAGCTTTCTTT
CASSKHQYNTEAFF
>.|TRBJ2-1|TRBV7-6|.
TGTGCCAGCAGCTTAGAGTTTAGCTCCTACAATGAGCAGTTCTTC
CASSLEFSSYNEQFF
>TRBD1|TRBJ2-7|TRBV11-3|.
TGTGCCAGCAGCCCAGGACAGGGGAACTCCTACGAGCAGTACTTC
CASSPGQGNSYEQYF
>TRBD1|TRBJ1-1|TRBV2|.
TGTGCCAGCAGTGGCGGGACAGGGCCTGAAGCTTTCTTT
CASSGGTGPEAFF
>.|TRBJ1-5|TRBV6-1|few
TGTGCCAGCAGTGAAAGGGGAGGGGCTCAGCCCCAGCATTTT
CASSERGGAQPQHF
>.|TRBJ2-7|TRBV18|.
TGTGCCAGCTCAGCGAGCTCGCCGACAGTGACTTCCTACGAGCAGTACTTC
CASSASSPTVTSYEQYF
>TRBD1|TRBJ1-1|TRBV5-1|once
TGCGCCAGCAGCTCGGGACAGGGCGAAGGCACTGAAGCTTTCTTT
CASSSGQGEGTEAFF
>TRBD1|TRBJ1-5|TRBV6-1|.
TGTGCCAGCAGTGAAGGACAGGGTCGGGGCAATCAGCCCCAGCATTTT
CASSEGQGRGNQPQHF
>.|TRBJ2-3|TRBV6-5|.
TGTGCCAGCAGTTACCTAGGTAGAGATACGCAGTATTTT
CASSYLGRDTQYF
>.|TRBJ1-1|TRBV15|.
TGTGCCACCAGCGGGGAACAGGGATGGAACACTGAAGCTTTCTTT
CATSGEQGWNTEAFF
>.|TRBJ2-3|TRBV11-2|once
TGTGCCAGCAGCTTAGTGGTAGGGAGGAGCGATACGCAGTATTTT
CASSLVVGRSDTQYF
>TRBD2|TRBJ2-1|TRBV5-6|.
TGTGCCAGCAGCTTGGCAAAGCGGGGGTCCTACAATGAGCAGTTCTTC
CASSLAKRGSYNEQFF
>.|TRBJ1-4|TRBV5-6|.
TGTGCCAGCAGCGGCGGTCAGGGTGCAACTAATGAAAAACTGTTTTTT
CASSGGQGATNEKLFF
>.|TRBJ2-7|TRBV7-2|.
TGTGCCAGCAGCTTACCGGGACTCCGTCCCTACGAGCAGTACTTC
CASSLPGLRPYEQYF
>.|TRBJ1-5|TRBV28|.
TGTGCCAGCAGAACCCCCTCAGGGTACGTTCAGCCCCAGCATTTT
CASRTPSGYVQPQHF
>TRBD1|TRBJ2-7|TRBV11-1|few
TGTGCCAGTGGTCAGGGGGAATACGAGCAGTACTTC
CASGQGEYEQYF
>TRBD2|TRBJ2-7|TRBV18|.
TGTGCCTCAAACCGGGGGATGCGGGAGGGCCCTGGAGAGCAGTACTTC
CASNRGMREGPGEQYF
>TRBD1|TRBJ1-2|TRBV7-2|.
TGTGCCAGCAGCCTCGGACAGGGGGCGGCTGGCTACACCTTC
CASSLGQGAAGYTF
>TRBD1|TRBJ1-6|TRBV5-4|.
TGTGCCAGCAGCTCGACAGGGGGTAATAATTCACCCCTCCACTTT
CASSSTGGNNSPLHF
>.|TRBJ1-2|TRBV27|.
TGTGCCAGCAGTTATGGGCAGGGGACGGACTATGGCTACACCTTC
CASSYGQGTDYGYTF
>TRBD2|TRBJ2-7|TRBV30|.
TGTGCCTGGAGTGGGTCTAGCGGGGGGTTAGTGTACGAGCAGTACTTC
CAWSGSSGGLVYEQYF
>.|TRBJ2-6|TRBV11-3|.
TGTGCCAGCACAAACCCCCCCCCAGGGCCCACCTCTGGGGCCAACGTCCTGACTTTC
CASTNPPPGPTSGANVLTF
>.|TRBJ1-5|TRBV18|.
TGTGCCAGCTCACCGGACGGGGGAAATCAGCCCCAGCATTTT
CASSPDGGNQPQHF
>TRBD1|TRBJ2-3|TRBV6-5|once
TGTGCCAGCAGCCAGGGGGCAGATACGCAGTATTTT
CASSQGADTQYF
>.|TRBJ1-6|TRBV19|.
TGTGCCAGTAGTCATGTGGGTGGCGGTAATTCACCCCTCCACTTT
CASSHVGGGNSPLHF
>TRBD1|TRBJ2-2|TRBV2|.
TGTGCCAGCAGTGAAGTAGGGGGGACAGGACCGAACACCGGGGAGCTGTTTTTT
CASSEVGGTGPNTGELFF
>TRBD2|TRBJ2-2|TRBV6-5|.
TGTGCCAGCAGTTATGGGACTAGCCTGAACACCGGGGAGCTGTTTTTT
CASSYGTSLNTGELFF
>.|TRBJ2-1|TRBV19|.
TGTGCCAGTAGTATATTGGGGGCATGGGGTAATGAGCAGTTCTTC
CASSILGAWGNEQFF
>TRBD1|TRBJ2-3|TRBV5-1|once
TGCGCCAGCAGCTTGGTTGGACAGGGGACTAGCACAGATACGCAGTATTTT
CASSLVGQGTSTDTQYF
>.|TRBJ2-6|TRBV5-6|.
TGTGCCAGCAGCTTGTACTCCCCTGGGGCCAACGTCCTGACTTTC
CASSLYSPGANVLTF
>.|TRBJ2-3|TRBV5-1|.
TGCGCCAGCAGCTTGGGGCCTAGCACAGATACGCAGTATTTT
CASSLGPSTDTQYF
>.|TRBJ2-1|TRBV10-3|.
TGTGCCATCAGTGAGCCCCGCTGGGGGCTCTCCTACAATGAGCAGTTCTTC
CAISEPRWGLSYNEQFF
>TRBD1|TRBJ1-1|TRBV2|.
TGTGCCAGCAGTAACCCCGGGGGACAGAATGAAGCTTTCTTT
CASSNPGGQNEAFF